The 12 T cell receptor beta chains given below trace back to one sample, sequenced in a study of blood T cell repertoires in COVID-19. Assay used: immunoSEQ multiplex PCR; TCRdb lists only in-frame clones, some missing. This table holds 50,000 to 70,000 clones, 60% to 85% found once. Sequencing used peripheral blood. The receptor set was obtained from a man between 60 and 70 years old with acute or convalescent COVID-19.

The chain combines TRBV14 with TRBJ2-3; TRBD1 agrees at 7 bases. Germline CDR1 reads SGHDN; CDR2 reads FVKESK. Trimming cost V 0 bases and J 5 bases; bases outside gene matches: 8. The CDR3 extends over 16 amino acids. CDR3 region: CASSQDGVYRGDTQYF. CDR3 nucleotide sequence: TGTGCCAGCAGCCAAGACGGGGTCTACAGGGGAGATACGCAGTATTTT.

The sample holds one count of this clone. The chain uses TRBV18 and TRBJ2-5; 8 bases match TRBD1. Germline CDR1 reads KGHSH; CDR2 reads LQKENI. The junction had 5 bases not matched to a gene; V was cut back by 3 bases and J by 5 bases. This CDR3 comprises 14 residues. The CDR3 spells CASSPRTGQETQYF. CDR3 sequence (DNA): TGTGCCAGCTCACCGCGGACAGGGCAGGAGACCCAGTACTTC.

The table lists this clone with a few counts. J is TRBJ1-1 and V is TRBV6-5; D remains ambiguous. CDR1 and CDR2 from the germline V gene are MNHEY and SVGAGI. This CDR3 spans 14 amino acids. Deletions cut 8 bases from V and 4 bases from J, with 17 bases between. The CDR3 DNA is TGTGCCAGCTGTACATCGGCGGAGAGCACTGAAGCTTTCTTT. The encoded protein is CASCTSAESTEAFF.

The genes are TRBV2 and TRBJ2-7, with D hard to call. V dropped 4 bases and J dropped 2 bases, with 9 bases sitting between them. This CDR3 is built from 13 residues. CDR1 is SNHLY and CDR2 is FYNNEI in the germline V gene. Written as DNA, the CDR3 is TGTGCCAGCAGTGTTCTACAGACCTACGAGCAGTACTTC. The encoded protein is CASSVLQTYEQYF.

The chain is built from TRBV5-6 and TRBJ1-2, with D perhaps TRBD1 (5 bases). From germline, CDR1 is SGHDT and CDR2 YYEEEE. V lost 1 base, J lost 2 bases, and 15 bases lay in between. The CDR3 covers 16 residues. In nucleotides, the CDR3 is TGTGCCAGCAGCTTGTCGACAGCCCTACTAAACTATGGCTACACCTTC. Residues: CASSLSTALLNYGYTF. Full variable domain (remainder filled in from reference TRBV5-6 and TRBJ1-2): DAGVTQSPTHLIKTRGQQVTLRCSPKSGHDTVSWYQQALGQGPQFIFQYYEEEERQRGNFPDRFSGHQFPNYSSELNVNALLLGDSALYLCASSLSTALLNYGYTFGSGTRLTVV.

The genes are TRBV7-8 and TRBJ2-5; 8 nucleotides agree with TRBD1. The germline CDR1 and CDR2 sequences are SGHVS and FQNEAQ. Trimming took 3 bases from V and 9 from J; bases not matched to a gene: 6. The CDR3 loop spans 13 amino acids. This CDR3 reads CASSFDRGWAQYF. The CDR3 DNA reads as TGTGCCAGCAGCTTCGACAGGGGTTGGGCCCAGTACTTC.

This clone was observed once. This chain connects TRBV4-1 to TRBJ2-6; D not certain. Germline CDR1 MGHRA, CDR2 YSYEKL. V gave up 2 bases and J gave up 1 base, with 12 bases separating them. This CDR3 has 17 amino acids. The CDR3 here is CASSQILSKSGANVLTF. CDR3 DNA sequence: TGCGCCAGCAGCCAAATTCTCAGTAAATCTGGGGCCAACGTCCTGACTTTC.

V gene TRBV10-3 combines with J gene TRBJ1-1; 10 bases fit TRBD1. The CDR3 length is 10 residues. The trim removed 10 bases at V and 10 bases at J, leaving 3 bases unmatched. Germline CDR1 ENHRY, CDR2 SYGVKD. DNA of the CDR3: TGTGCCACCGGGGACAGGGGAGCTTTCTTT. It encodes CATGDRGAFF.

This clone was detected only once. The rearrangement uses TRBV19 and TRBJ1-4, with a possible D match to TRBD1 (5 bases). V lost 5 bases, J lost 5 bases, and 12 bases lay in between. The CDR3 sequence is 14 residues long. Germline CDR1 is LNHDA and CDR2 is SQIVND (reference sequence). CDR3: CASSSGGGNEKLFF. CDR3 bases: TGTGCCAGTAGTTCCGGGGGGGGAAATGAAAAACTGTTTTTT.

The chain recombines TRBV24-1 with TRBJ2-3, with 7 nucleotides matching TRBD2. CDR1 KGHDR and CDR2 SFDVKD come from the germline V gene. The CDR3 is 16 amino acids. Trimming took 5 bases from V and 2 from J; bases not matched to a gene: 9. The CDR3 DNA sequence: TGTGCCACCAGTGCCTCCCTGGGGGGGGTCACAGATACGCAGTATTTT. Its protein is CATSASLGGVTDTQYF.

This clone was counted a single time. The junction departs from the called germline gene at one end, perhaps through a read error. The rearrangement joins TRBV20-1 to TRBJ1-1; D is unresolved. The CDR3 extends over 10 amino acids. Germline lookup yields CDR1 DFQATT and CDR2 SNEGSKA (reference sequence). The CDR3 loop is CSAYKGLLAF. CDR3 coding DNA: TGCAGTGCTTATAAAGGACTGCTTGCTTTT.

The rearrangement joins TRBV19 to TRBJ1-5; possible D gene TRBD1, 6 bases. The CDR3 runs to 12 residues. Germline V gene data show CDR1 as LNHDA and CDR2 as SQIVND (reference sequence). Trimming took 7 bases from V and 7 from J, leaving 11 bases between them. The CDR3 DNA sequence: TGTGCCAGTACTGGGGGCTGGCAGCCCCAGCATTTT. This translates into CASTGGWQPQHF.